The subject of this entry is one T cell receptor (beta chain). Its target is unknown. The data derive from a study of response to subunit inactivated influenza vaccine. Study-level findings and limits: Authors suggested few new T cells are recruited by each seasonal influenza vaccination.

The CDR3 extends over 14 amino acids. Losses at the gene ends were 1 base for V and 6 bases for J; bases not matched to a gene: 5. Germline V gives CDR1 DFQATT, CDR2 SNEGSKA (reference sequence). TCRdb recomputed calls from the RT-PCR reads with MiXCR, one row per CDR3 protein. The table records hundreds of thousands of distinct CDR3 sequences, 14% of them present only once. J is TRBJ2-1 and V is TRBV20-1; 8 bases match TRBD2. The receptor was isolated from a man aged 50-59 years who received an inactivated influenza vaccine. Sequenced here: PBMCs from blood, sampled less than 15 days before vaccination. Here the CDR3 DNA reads TGCAGTGCTAGAGGGGGACTAGGATTCAATGAGCAGTTCTTC. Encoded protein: CSARGGLGFNEQFF.